What follows describes a single T cell receptor (beta chain). These data originate in a study of shared clonotypes between healthy human individuals. V gave up 5 bases and J gave up 5 bases, with 25 bases separating them. This CDR3 is 18 amino acids long. Germline V CDR1 and CDR2: SEHNR, FQNEAQ (reference sequence). TCRdb's copy holds only in-frame clones and misses some; the assay was immunoSEQ multiplex PCR. Of under 2.5 million clones in the sample, about nine tenths are singletons; the top ten hold around 0.4%. Sequencing was done on a sample of naive CD4+ T cells from PBMCs. The sample's subset: CD45RA+ positively selected. The origin of this receptor is a man younger than 30 in good health. Some clones in this sample may be carry-over from other donors' samples. The genes are TRBV7-9 and TRBJ2-1; D may be TRBD1 or TRBD2 (5 bases each). Here the CDR3 reads CASSQVVGRPGRHNEQFF. The CDR3 DNA reads TGTGCCAGCAGCCAGGTGGTGGGGAGACCGGGGCGACACAATGAGCAGTTCTTC. The variable domain in full, with the rest retrieved from reference TRBV7-9 and TRBJ2-1, is DTGVSQNPRHKITKRGQNVTFRCDPISEHNRLYWYRQTLGQGPEFLTYFQNEAQLEKSRLLSDRFSAERPKGSFSTLEIQRTEQGDSAMYLCASSQVVGRPGRHNEQFFGPGTRLTVL.